This T cell receptor beta chain derives from a study of cytomegalovirus exposure and HLA in healthy donors. CDR1 is GTSNPN, CDR2 SVGIG, per germline (reference sequence). Trimming stripped 5 bases from V and 8 bases from J, with 22 bases between. The CDR3 is 15 residues long. This PCR relied on a set of 60 Vbeta primers and 13 Jbeta primers. Sequenced by immunoSEQ multiplex PCR; TCRdb stores in-frame clones only, minus some. The sample consists of under 140,000 clones, more than 75% of them appearing once. The sequence derives from a man aged 35 to 55 in good health and CMV-seronegative. The sequencing input was PBMCs. The V gene is TRBV30, the J gene TRBJ2-1; D may be TRBD2 (5 bases). CDR3 sequence: CAWRWSPRGLDEQFF. The CDR3 nucleotides read TGTGCCTGGCGCTGGTCACCTCGGGGTTTAGATGAGCAGTTCTTC.